The 21 T cell receptor beta chains below all came from one sample that was sequenced in a study of technical replicates of blood from a few donors. Assay: immunoSEQ multiplex PCR; the TCRdb copy retains only in-frame clones and omits some. The table has 15,000 to 18,000 clones, 85% to 90% seen once; the top ten hold around an eighth. The specimen was PBMCs. The origin of the receptors is a human donor in good health.

The gene calls are TRBV7-6 and TRBJ2-3, with 7 bases fitting TRBD2. Germline CDR1 and CDR2: SGHVS and FNYEAQ. The CDR3 runs to 16 residues. Trimming cost V 1 base and J 7 bases; bases outside gene matches: 11. The CDR3 coding sequence is TGTGCCAGCAGCTTAGTGATGGGAGTCGGGGGGAATACGCAGTATTTT. It translates to CASSLVMGVGGNTQYF. Full variable domain (remainder filled in from reference TRBV7-6 and TRBJ2-3): GAGVSQSPRYKVTKRGQDVALRCDPISGHVSLYWYRQALGQGPEFLTYFNYEAQQDKSGLPNDRFSAERPEGSISTLTIQRTEQRDSAMYRCASSLVMGVGGNTQYFGPGTRLTVL.

The chain recombines TRBV5-4 with TRBJ2-5, with 14 bases aligning to TRBD2. The CDR3 length is 18 residues. V lost 4 bases, J lost 1 base, and 9 bases stayed unmatched. CDR1 SGHNT and CDR2 YYREEE come from the germline V gene (reference sequence). Written as DNA, the CDR3 is TGTGCCAGCAGCGGGGGGACTAGCGGGAGAGGGGGCCAAGAGACCCAGTACTTC. Protein product: CASSGGTSGRGGQETQYF.

The CDR3 DNA reads TGTGCCAGCAGCTTAATGGGACAGGGGGCGGTTGAGCAGTTCTTC. It specifies CASSLMGQGAVEQFF. This chain uses TRBV7-3 with TRBJ2-1; 12 nucleotides line up with TRBD1. This CDR3 is 15 amino acids long. The junction had 4 bases not matched to a gene; V was cut back by 1 base and J by 9 bases. CDR1 and CDR2 (germline): SGHTA, FQGTGA. Complete variable domain (other parts from reference TRBV7-3 and TRBJ2-1): GAGVSQTPSNKVTEKGKYVELRCDPISGHTALYWYRQSLGQGPEFLIYFQGTGAADDSGLPNDRFFAVRPEGSVSTLKIQRTERGDSAVYLCASSLMGQGAVEQFFGPGTRLTVL.

J is TRBJ2-3 and V is TRBV18, with 9 bases fitting TRBD1. V gave up 6 bases and J gave up 2 bases; unmatched junction bases: 6. The germline CDR1 and CDR2 sequences are KGHSH and LQKENI. The CDR3 runs to 15 residues. CDR3 in amino acids: CASSRDRVNTDTQYF. The DNA for the CDR3 is TGTGCCAGCTCTCGGGACAGGGTGAACACAGATACGCAGTATTTT.

The rearrangement uses TRBV6-6 and TRBJ1-5; D is undetermined. The germline gives CDR1 MNHNY, CDR2 SVGAGI (reference sequence). Trimming removed 6 bases from V and 6 bases from J, with 9 bases in between. The CDR3 length is 12 residues. The CDR3 DNA sequence: TGTGCCAGCAGGCCTGAGGGTCAGCCCCAGCATTTT. This encodes CASRPEGQPQHF.

The V call is TRBV6-1, the J call TRBJ2-5, with 13 bases that match TRBD2. V gave up 4 bases and J gave up 1 base; unmatched junction bases: 6. Germline assignment: CDR1 MNHNS and CDR2 SASEGT. This CDR3 is 17 amino acids long. CDR3 sequence (DNA): TGTGCCAGCAGTGCGCGACTAGCGGGAGGCAGCCAAGAGACCCAGTACTTC. Protein: CASSARLAGGSQETQYF.

The V gene is TRBV7-9, the J gene TRBJ2-3, with 7 nucleotides matching TRBD1. Losses at the gene ends were 5 bases for V and 3 bases for J; bases not matched to a gene: 5. The CDR3 has 14 residues. Germline V gene sequence: CDR1 SEHNR, CDR2 FQNEAQ (reference sequence). CDR3 amino acids: CASSQDRETDTQYF. The CDR3 nucleotides are TGTGCCAGCAGCCAAGACAGGGAGACAGATACGCAGTATTTT.

J is TRBJ2-7 and V is TRBV28, with D tentatively TRBD2 (5 bases). V was cut by 3 bases and J by 0 bases, with 9 bases left in between. CDR1 and CDR2 from the germline V gene are MDHEN and SYDVKM. This CDR3 comprises 14 residues. This CDR3 is CASSLPGNSYEQYF. The DNA of the CDR3 is TGTGCCAGCAGTTTGCCGGGGAACTCCTACGAGCAGTACTTC.

There are a few counts of this clone. The chain joins TRBV4-1 to TRBJ1-5, with D possibly being TRBD1 (5 bases). In germline, CDR1 is MGHRA, CDR2 YSYEKL. V was pared by 4 bases and J by 2 bases, with 12 bases between. The CDR3 is 15 residues long. CDR3 sequence: CASSPGFLGNQPQHF. Here the CDR3 DNA reads TGCGCCAGCAGCCCAGGGTTTCTCGGCAATCAGCCCCAGCATTTT.

The table lists this clone with a few counts. CDR3 residues: CASSWGGSNTGELFF. DNA for the CDR3: TGTGCCAGCAGCTGGGGGGGATCGAACACCGGGGAGCTGTTTTTT. V usage is TRBV11-2 and J usage is TRBJ2-2; 7 bases agree with TRBD2. Trimming at V came to 4 bases and at J to 0 bases, leaving 2 bases not matched to a gene. Germline V gene data show CDR1 as SGHAT and CDR2 as FQNNGV. The length of the CDR3 is 15 residues.

The rearrangement uses TRBV5-6 and TRBJ2-7; 9 bases fit TRBD1. This CDR3 has 12 amino acids. Germline CDR1 SGHDT, CDR2 YYEEEE. Trimming took 7 bases from V and 5 from J; bases not matched to a gene: 4. DNA of the CDR3: TGTGCCAGCGGGGGACAGGGTCACGAGCAGTACTTC. Amino acid sequence: CASGGQGHEQYF.

This rearrangement joins TRBV4-1 to TRBJ2-3; 7 bases are shared with TRBD2. The CDR3 is 16 residues long. J was trimmed by 3 bases and V by 0 bases; bases with no gene match: 6. The germline gives CDR1 MGHRA, CDR2 YSYEKL. Here the CDR3 reads CASSQEGGRVTDTQYF. As DNA, the CDR3 is TGCGCCAGCAGCCAAGAAGGCGGGAGAGTAACAGATACGCAGTATTTT.

The chain recombines TRBV7-8 with TRBJ2-1; 13 bases fit TRBD2. J gave up 5 bases and V 5 bases, and 3 bases lay outside the gene matches. The V gene's germline CDR1 is SGHVS and CDR2 FQNEAQ. The CDR3 has 15 amino acids. The CDR3 protein is CASSHGTSGDNEQFF. DNA for the CDR3: TGTGCCAGCAGCCATGGGACTAGCGGGGACAATGAGCAGTTCTTC.

V is TRBV27 and J is TRBJ2-3; D is perhaps TRBD2 (6 bases). The V end lost 2 bases, the J end lost 6 bases, and 15 bases lay between the germline ends. CDR1 and CDR2 (germline): MNHEY, SMNVEV (reference sequence). This CDR3 spans 15 amino acids. The CDR3 nucleotides are TGTGCCAGCAGTTTAAACACTCGCCGGGGGGATACGCAGTATTTT. It encodes CASSLNTRRGDTQYF.

The rearrangement uses TRBV10-1 and TRBJ2-7, with 8 bases identical to TRBD1. CDR3 size: 14 residues. J lost 5 bases, V lost 2 bases, and 5 bases had no gene match. The germline CDR1 and CDR2 sequences are WNHNN and SYGVQD (reference sequence). The CDR3 region is CASSEGTGSDEQYF. DNA for the CDR3: TGCGCCAGCAGTGAGGGGACAGGATCCGACGAGCAGTACTTC.

The J gene is TRBJ1-2, the V gene TRBV6-5; D not certain. Deletions cut 0 bases from V and 4 bases from J, with 9 bases between. This CDR3 is built from 14 residues. Germline lookup yields CDR1 MNHEY and CDR2 SVGAGI. The CDR3 loop is CASSYSGETYGYTF. The CDR3 coding sequence is TGTGCCAGCAGTTACTCGGGAGAGACCTATGGCTACACCTTC.

The chain is built from TRBV9 and TRBJ2-5; 9 bases line up with TRBD2. The CDR3 totals 15 residues. J lost 0 bases, V lost 3 bases, and 3 bases had no gene match. Looked up from germline, CDR1 is SGDLS and CDR2 is YYNGEE. CDR3 amino acids: CASSATSGYQETQYF. CDR3 sequence (DNA): TGTGCCAGCAGCGCGACTAGCGGATACCAAGAGACCCAGTACTTC.

Only a few counts were recorded for this clone. The chain links TRBV5-5 to TRBJ2-6; 12 bases are a match to TRBD1. This CDR3 has 17 amino acids. CDR1 and CDR2 (germline): SGHKS, YYEKEE (reference sequence). V dropped 1 base and J dropped 9; count of bases not matched to a gene: 8. CDR3 sequence reads: CASSLPAGTGGYNVLTF. DNA for the CDR3: TGTGCCAGCAGCTTGCCAGCCGGGACAGGGGGCTACAACGTCCTGACTTTC. Looking up the rest from reference TRBV5-5 and TRBJ2-6 gives the full variable domain: DAGVTQSPTHLIKTRGQQVTLRCSPISGHKSVSWYQQVLGQGPQFIFQYYEKEERGRGNFPDRFSARQFPNYSSELNVNALLLGDSALYLCASSLPAGTGGYNVLTFGAGSRLTVL.

The chain uses TRBV10-3 and TRBJ2-7; 7 bases match TRBD2. This CDR3 comprises 15 residues. J lost 4 bases, V lost 2 bases, and 8 bases had no gene match. Germline values: CDR1 ENHRY, CDR2 SYGVKD. This CDR3 is CAISEVREGSYEQYF. The DNA for the CDR3 is TGTGCCATCAGTGAGGTGAGGGAGGGCTCATACGAGCAGTACTTC.

V usage is TRBV18 and J usage is TRBJ1-1; 7 nucleotides agree with TRBD1. V trimming: 5 bases; J trimming: 5 bases; junction bases outside the gene matches: 8. Germline CDR1 and CDR2: KGHSH and LQKENI. The CDR3 runs to 14 residues. DNA for the CDR3: TGTGCCAGCTCATCCGAAGACAGGGAGACTGAAGCTTTCTTT. Translation gives CASSSEDRETEAFF.

The rearrangement joins TRBV28 to TRBJ2-1, with TRBD2 matching over 7 bases. The V segment lost 5 bases and the J segment 4 bases; nucleotides outside the gene matches: 14. The length of the CDR3 is 17 residues. Germline CDR1 reads MDHEN; CDR2 reads SYDVKM. The CDR3 protein is CASSPLVPGLTYNEQFF. CDR3 nucleotides: TGTGCCAGCAGTCCCCTCGTGCCGGGACTAACTTACAATGAGCAGTTCTTC.